This TCR beta chain was obtained from a study of T cell changes during pregnancy in multiple sclerosis. There are 14 residues in the CDR3. Germline V gene sequence: CDR1 LNHDA, CDR2 SQIVND (reference sequence). V lost 8 bases, J lost 1 base, and 5 bases stayed unmatched. Profiled with immunoSEQ multiplex PCR; TCRdb holds only in-frame clones, not every one. Of 42,000 or so clones in the sample, 70% to 90% were seen once. The chain is built from TRBV19 and TRBJ1-3; 7 nucleotides agree with TRBD1. Sequences were derived from CD4+ T cells from peripheral blood mononuclear cells, sampled after pregnancy. The TCR comes from a female donor with multiple sclerosis, enrolled in a pregnancy study. DNA for the CDR3: TGTGCCAGTGGGACAGCTCGTTCTGGAAACACCATATATTTT. As protein: CASGTARSGNTIYF.